This T cell receptor beta chain emerged from a study of shared T cell receptors in the human thymus. The CDR3 extends over 15 amino acids. Between the trimmed V and J ends, which lost 2 bases and 0 bases, there was a span of 9 bases. CDR1 is SGHRS, CDR2 YFSETQ, per germline. Profiling relied on immunoSEQ multiplex PCR, and the TCRdb table lists in-frame clones only, not all of them. This table holds hundreds of thousands of clones, about 89% found once. Another study also made use of these data, one on human thymus T cells. That source reports: Immunologically healthy infants in Finland undergoing congenital heart defect surgery were the donors. Thymic tissue was derived from resections collected during corrective heart surgery. Thymic repertoires overlap heavily among unrelated individuals, related research has reported.

Specimen: thymocytes. This chain joins TRBV5-1 and TRBJ1-5; the D is unclear. This sequence originates from a boy less than two years old with a congenital heart defect. CDR3 residues: CASSFEIYSNQPQHF. The CDR3 nucleotides are TGCGCCAGCAGCTTTGAGATTTATAGCAATCAGCCCCAGCATTTT.